A selection of T cell receptor beta chains follows, all from one sample in a study of blood T cell repertoires in COVID-19. The data were produced by immunoSEQ multiplex PCR, yet TCRdb's version contains in-frame clones alone and is incomplete. The table lists 300,000 to 350,000 clones, roughly 90% of them singletons. The sample was PBMCs or T cells enriched from blood (not recorded which). The receptors were sampled from a woman under 30 with acute COVID-19. The CDR3 runs from the conserved cysteine through the conserved F or W. The D gene is left open where the match is weak. The size of a clone is reported for some rows only, either as once, few or many, or as a class for expanded clones.

d_gene	v_gene	abundance	j_gene	CDR3aa	CDR3nt
-	TRBV7-6	once	TRBJ2-5	CAIAGETQYF	TGTGCTATCGCAGGGGAGACCCAGTACTTC
TRBD2	TRBV28	-	TRBJ2-7	CASSPLGEGGYEQYF	TGTGCCAGCAGCCCATTAGGGGAGGGAGGCTACGAGCAGTACTTC
TRBD1	TRBV15	-	TRBJ2-2	CATGAGQGTGELFF	TGTGCCACCGGGGCAGGACAGGGAACCGGGGAGCTGTTTTTT
TRBD1	TRBV9	-	TRBJ1-3	CASSGTGGANTIYF	TGTGCCAGCAGCGGAACAGGGGGCGCGAACACCATATATTTT
-	TRBV9	-	TRBJ2-3	CASSPEPGGTDTQYF	TGTGCCAGCAGCCCAGAACCGGGGGGCACAGATACGCAGTATTTT
TRBD1	TRBV12-5	-	TRBJ2-5	CASGSGGGQETQYF	TGTGCTAGTGGGTCAGGGGGCGGGCAAGAGACCCAGTACTTC
TRBD1	TRBV19	-	TRBJ2-2	CASSIWTGGGTGELFF	TGTGCCAGTAGTATCTGGACAGGGGGCGGGACCGGGGAGCTGTTTTTT
-	TRBV30	-	TRBJ2-1	CAWSQGNSYNEQFF	TGTGCCTGGAGTCAGGGGAACTCCTACAATGAGCAGTTCTTC
TRBD2	TRBV7-3	-	TRBJ2-1	CASSRGLAGEGMVKFF	TGTGCCAGCAGCCGAGGACTAGCGGGAGAAGGCATGGTGAAGTTCTTC
-	TRBV27	-	TRBJ2-7	CASSRYRDFSYEQYF	TGTGCCAGCAGCCGATACCGGGACTTCTCCTACGAGCAGTACTTC
-	TRBV11-2	-	TRBJ1-1	CASSRRGGAGSNTEAFF	TGTGCCAGCAGCCGTCGTGGGGGGGCAGGCTCGAACACTGAAGCTTTCTTT
TRBD2	TRBV7-3	-	TRBJ2-3	CASSIGGRAGDTQYF	TGTGCCAGCAGCATTGGCGGGAGGGCCGGAGATACGCAGTATTTT
TRBD1	TRBV3-1/TRBV3-2	-	TRBJ1-2	CASSQVDRGSGYTF	TGTGCCAGCAGCCAAGTAGACAGGGGATCTGGCTACACCTTC
-	TRBV4-1	-	TRBJ1-1	CASSQEGGNTEAFF	TGCGCCAGCAGCCAAGAAGGGGGGAACACTGAAGCTTTCTTT
-	TRBV6-5	-	TRBJ1-2	CASSLSWTGEGGYTF	TGTGCCAGCAGCCTCTCCTGGACGGGCGAGGGAGGCTACACCTTC
-	TRBV10-1	-	TRBJ1-1	CASSSGSMNTEAFF	TGCGCCAGCAGTAGCGGCAGCATGAACACTGAAGCTTTCTTT
TRBD1	TRBV9	-	TRBJ1-6	CASSQWGTGENSPLHF	TGTGCCAGCAGCCAGTGGGGGACAGGGGAAAATTCACCCCTCCACTTT
-	TRBV27	-	TRBJ1-2	CASSLKGYSYGYTF	TGTGCCAGCAGTTTAAAGGGGTACAGCTATGGCTACACCTTC
TRBD1	TRBV28	-	TRBJ1-1	CASSHDRGNTEAFF	TGTGCCAGCAGTCACGACAGGGGAAACACTGAAGCTTTCTTT
TRBD2	TRBV9	-	TRBJ2-1	CASSVELAVYNEQFF	TGTGCCAGCAGCGTAGAACTAGCGGTTTACAATGAGCAGTTCTTC
TRBD2	TRBV5-1	-	TRBJ2-1	CASSLVTSGNNNEQFF	TGCGCCAGCAGCTTGGTGACTAGCGGGAATAACAATGAGCAGTTCTTC
TRBD1	TRBV19	few	TRBJ1-2	CASSSRGQNYGYTF	TGTGCCAGTAGTAGCAGGGGACAGAACTATGGCTACACCTTC
-	TRBV6-1	-	TRBJ1-1	CASSEQLRGAEAFF	TGTGCCAGCAGTGAACAGTTAAGGGGCGCTGAAGCTTTCTTT
-	TRBV13	-	TRBJ2-3	CASSFWGDTQYF	TGTGCCAGCAGCTTTTGGGGCGATACGCAGTATTTT